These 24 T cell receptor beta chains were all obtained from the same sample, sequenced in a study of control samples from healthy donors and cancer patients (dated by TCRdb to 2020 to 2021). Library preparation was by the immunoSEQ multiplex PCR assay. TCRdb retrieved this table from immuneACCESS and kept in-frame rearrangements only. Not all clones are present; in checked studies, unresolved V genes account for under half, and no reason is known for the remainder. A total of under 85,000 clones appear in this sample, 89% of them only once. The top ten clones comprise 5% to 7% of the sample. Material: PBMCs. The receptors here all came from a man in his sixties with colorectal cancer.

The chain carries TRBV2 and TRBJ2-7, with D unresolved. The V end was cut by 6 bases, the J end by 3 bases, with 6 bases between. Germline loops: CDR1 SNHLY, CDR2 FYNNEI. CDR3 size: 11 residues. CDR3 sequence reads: CASRESYEQYF. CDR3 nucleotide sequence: TGTGCCAGCAGGGAAAGCTACGAGCAGTACTTC. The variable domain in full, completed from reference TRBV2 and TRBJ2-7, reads EPEVTQTPSHQVTQMGQEVILRCVPISNHLYFYWYRQILGQKVEFLVSFYNNEISEKSEIFDDQFSVERPDGSNFTLKIRSTKLEDSAMYFCASRESYEQYFGPGTRLTVT.

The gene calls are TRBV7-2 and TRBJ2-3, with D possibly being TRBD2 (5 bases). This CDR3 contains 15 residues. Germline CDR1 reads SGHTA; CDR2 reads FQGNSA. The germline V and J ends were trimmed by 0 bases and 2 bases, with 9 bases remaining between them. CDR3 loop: CASSLAAGPTDTQYF. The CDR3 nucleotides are TGTGCCAGCAGCTTAGCGGCGGGTCCCACAGATACGCAGTATTTT.

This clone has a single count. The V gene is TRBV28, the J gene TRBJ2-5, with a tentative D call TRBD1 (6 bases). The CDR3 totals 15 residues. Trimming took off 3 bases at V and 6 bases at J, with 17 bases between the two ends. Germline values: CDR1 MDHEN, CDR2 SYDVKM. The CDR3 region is CASSFRTVISQTQYF. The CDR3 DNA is TGTGCCAGCAGTTTCCGGACAGTTATATCGCAGACCCAGTACTTC.

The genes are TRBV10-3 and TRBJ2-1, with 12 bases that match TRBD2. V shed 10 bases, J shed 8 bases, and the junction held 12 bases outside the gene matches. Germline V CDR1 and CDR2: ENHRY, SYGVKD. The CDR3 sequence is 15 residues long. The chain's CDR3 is CATTLAGGQSDEQFF. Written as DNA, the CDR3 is TGTGCCACCACCCTAGCGGGGGGGCAATCTGATGAGCAGTTCTTC.

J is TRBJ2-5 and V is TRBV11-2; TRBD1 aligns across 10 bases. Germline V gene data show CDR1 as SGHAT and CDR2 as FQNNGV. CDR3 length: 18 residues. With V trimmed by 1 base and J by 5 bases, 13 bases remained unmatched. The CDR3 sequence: CASSLVGHGTGAGETQYF. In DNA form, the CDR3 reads TGTGCCAGCAGCTTAGTTGGGCACGGGACAGGGGCAGGGGAGACCCAGTACTTC.

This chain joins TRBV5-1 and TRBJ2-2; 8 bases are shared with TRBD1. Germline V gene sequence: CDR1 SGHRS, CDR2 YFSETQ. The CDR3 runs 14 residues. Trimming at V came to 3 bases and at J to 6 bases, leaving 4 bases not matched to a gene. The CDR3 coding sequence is TGCGCCAGCAGCTCCATGACAGGGGCCGGGGAGCTGTTTTTT. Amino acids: CASSSMTGAGELFF.

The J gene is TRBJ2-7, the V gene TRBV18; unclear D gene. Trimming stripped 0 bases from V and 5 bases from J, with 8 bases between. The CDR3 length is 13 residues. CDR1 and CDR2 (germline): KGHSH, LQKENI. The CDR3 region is CASSPPSSNEQYF. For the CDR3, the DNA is TGTGCCAGCTCACCACCTAGCTCAAACGAGCAGTACTTC.

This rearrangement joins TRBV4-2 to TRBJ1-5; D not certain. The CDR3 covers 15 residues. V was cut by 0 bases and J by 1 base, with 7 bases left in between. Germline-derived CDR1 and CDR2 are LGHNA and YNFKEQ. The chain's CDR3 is CASSQDGGSNQPQHF. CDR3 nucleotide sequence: TGTGCCAGCAGCCAAGACGGAGGGAGCAATCAGCCCCAGCATTTT.

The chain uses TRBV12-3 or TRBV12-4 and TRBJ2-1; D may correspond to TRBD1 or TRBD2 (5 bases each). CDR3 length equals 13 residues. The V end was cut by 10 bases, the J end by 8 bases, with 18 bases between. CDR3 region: CATEPILGDEQFF. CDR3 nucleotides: TGTGCCACCGAGCCGATATTGGGGGATGAGCAGTTCTTC.

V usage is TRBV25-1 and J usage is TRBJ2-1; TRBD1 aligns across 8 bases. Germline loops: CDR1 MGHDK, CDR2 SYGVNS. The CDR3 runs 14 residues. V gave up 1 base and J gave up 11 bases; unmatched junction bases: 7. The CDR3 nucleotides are TGTGCCAGCAGTGAATGGGAGACAGGGGCGAAGCAGTTCTTC. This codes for CASSEWETGAKQFF.

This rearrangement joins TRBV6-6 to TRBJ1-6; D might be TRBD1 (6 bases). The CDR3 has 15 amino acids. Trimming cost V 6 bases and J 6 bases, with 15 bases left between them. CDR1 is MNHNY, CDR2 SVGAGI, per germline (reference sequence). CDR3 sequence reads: CASRTGTGVNSPLHF. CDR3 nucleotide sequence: TGTGCCAGCAGGACAGGCACCGGGGTTAATTCACCCCTCCACTTT.

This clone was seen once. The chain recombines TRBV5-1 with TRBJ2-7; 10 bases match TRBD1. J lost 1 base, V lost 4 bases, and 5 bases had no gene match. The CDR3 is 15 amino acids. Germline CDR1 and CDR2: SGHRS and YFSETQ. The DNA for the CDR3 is TGCGCCAGCAGCCCAGGGACAGGGGCGTCCTACGAGCAGTACTTC. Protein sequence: CASSPGTGASYEQYF.

For the CDR3, the DNA is TGCGCCAGCAGCTTGGGCCTAGATGAGCAGTTCTTC. It translates to CASSLGLDEQFF. This sequence joins TRBV5-1 and TRBJ2-1; D ambiguous. Germline-derived CDR1 and CDR2 are SGHRS and YFSETQ. Trimming removed 0 bases at V and 8 bases at J, with 6 bases between. The CDR3 loop spans 12 amino acids.

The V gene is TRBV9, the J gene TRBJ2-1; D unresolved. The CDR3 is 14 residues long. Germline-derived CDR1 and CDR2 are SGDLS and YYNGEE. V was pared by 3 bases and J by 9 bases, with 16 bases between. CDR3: CASSEVPGPGEQFF. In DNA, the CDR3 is TGTGCCAGCAGCGAGGTTCCAGGACCAGGTGAGCAGTTCTTC.

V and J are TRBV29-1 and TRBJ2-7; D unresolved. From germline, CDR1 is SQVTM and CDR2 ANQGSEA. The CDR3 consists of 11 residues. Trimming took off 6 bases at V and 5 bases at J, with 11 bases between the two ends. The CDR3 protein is CSVVKLDEQYF. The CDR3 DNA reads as TGCAGCGTGGTAAAATTGGACGAGCAGTACTTC.

The CDR3 here is CASSYLSSGGLAKNIQYF. CDR3 sequence (DNA): TGTGCCAGCAGTTACTTGTCTAGCGGGGGGTTGGCCAAAAACATTCAGTACTTC. J is TRBJ2-4 and V is TRBV6-2 or TRBV6-3; the match to TRBD2 covers 11 bases. V gave up 1 base and J gave up 1 base; unmatched junction bases: 6. The CDR3 length is 18 residues. Germline CDR1 MNHEY, CDR2 SVGEGT.

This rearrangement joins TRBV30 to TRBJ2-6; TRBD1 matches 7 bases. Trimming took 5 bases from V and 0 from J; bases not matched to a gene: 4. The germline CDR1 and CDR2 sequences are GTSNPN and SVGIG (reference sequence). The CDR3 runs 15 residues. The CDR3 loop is CAWGGQLSGANVLTF. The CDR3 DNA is TGTGCCTGGGGGGGACAGCTCTCTGGGGCCAACGTCCTGACTTTC.

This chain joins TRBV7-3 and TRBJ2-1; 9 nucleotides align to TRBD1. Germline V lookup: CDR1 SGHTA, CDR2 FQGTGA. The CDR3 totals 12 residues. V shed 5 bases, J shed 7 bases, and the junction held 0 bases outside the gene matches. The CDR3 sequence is CASSGTGNEQFF. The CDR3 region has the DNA TGTGCCAGCAGCGGGACAGGGAATGAGCAGTTCTTC.

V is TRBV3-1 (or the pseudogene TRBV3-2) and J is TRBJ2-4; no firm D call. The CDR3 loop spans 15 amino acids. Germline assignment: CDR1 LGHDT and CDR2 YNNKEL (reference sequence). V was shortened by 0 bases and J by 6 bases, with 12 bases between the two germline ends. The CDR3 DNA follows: TGTGCCAGCAGCCAAGAGTCCGGCGGTGGAAACATTCAGTACTTC. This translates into CASSQESGGGNIQYF.

The CDR3 nucleotides read TGTGCCAGCAGTGCTAGGGGTTCAAGCACAGATACGCAGTATTTT. Its protein is CASSARGSSTDTQYF. The chain recombines TRBV2 with TRBJ2-3; TRBD1 is a possible D gene (5 bases). There are 15 residues in the CDR3. With 4 bases removed from V and 0 bases from J, the gap between germline ends came to 11 bases. The germline gives CDR1 SNHLY, CDR2 FYNNEI.

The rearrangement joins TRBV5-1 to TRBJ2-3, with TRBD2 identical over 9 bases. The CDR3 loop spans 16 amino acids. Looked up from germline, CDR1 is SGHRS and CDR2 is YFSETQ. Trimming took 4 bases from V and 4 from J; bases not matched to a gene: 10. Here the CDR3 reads CASSPGSSGAADTQYF. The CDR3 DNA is TGCGCCAGCAGCCCCGGGTCTAGCGGGGCAGCAGATACGCAGTATTTT.

CDR3 nucleotides: TGTGCCAGCAGTTACTCGCACAGTGTGATTTATGGCTACACCTTC. It encodes CASSYSHSVIYGYTF. The chain joins TRBV6-2 or TRBV6-3 to TRBJ1-2; D is ambiguous. The CDR3 totals 15 residues. V gave up 0 bases and J gave up 5 bases, with 13 bases separating them. Germline V gene sequence: CDR1 MNHEY, CDR2 SVGEGT.

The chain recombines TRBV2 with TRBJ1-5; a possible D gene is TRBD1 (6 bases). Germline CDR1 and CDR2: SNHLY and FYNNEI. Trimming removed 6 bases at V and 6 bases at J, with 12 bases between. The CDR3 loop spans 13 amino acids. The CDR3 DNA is TGTGCCAGCAGCCGAACAGGGATTCAGCCCCAGCATTTT. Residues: CASSRTGIQPQHF.

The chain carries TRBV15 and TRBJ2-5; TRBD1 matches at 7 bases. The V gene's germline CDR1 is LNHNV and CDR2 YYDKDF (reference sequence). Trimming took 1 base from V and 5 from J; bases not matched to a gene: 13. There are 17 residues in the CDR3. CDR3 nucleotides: TGTGCCACCAGCAGAGGAGGCAACAGGGGCCCCGGGGAGACCCAGTACTTC. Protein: CATSRGGNRGPGETQYF.